The 28 T cell receptor delta chains in this list originate from one sample, sequenced in a study of gamma-delta T cells after stem cell transplantation. TCRdb fed the RT-PCR reads to CATT. This table holds over 2,500 delta-chain clones, 3.4% found once. What was sequenced was gamma-delta T cells. These receptors all stem from a human donor. It is not recorded whose cells these are; they may come from a transplant donor.

On this clone: TCRdb's protein, taken from a much larger clone, differs from this DNA's translation at residue 8, likely owing to a read error; the protein displayed comes from the DNA. V and J are TRDV2 and TRDJ1; 12 bases fit TRDD3. The length of the CDR3 is 20 residues. Germline values: CDR1 GEAIGNYY, CDR2 EKD. Germline trimming cut 0 bases from V and 3 bases from J; bases unmatched to any gene: 16. CDR3 protein: CACDTVATRAGGYEADKLIF. CDR3 nucleotide sequence: TGTGCCTGTGACACCGTAGCGACCCGGGCTGGGGGATACGAAGCCGATAAACTCATCTTT.

Concerning this clone: TCRdb's entry gives the protein of a much larger clone, which mismatches this DNA's translation at residue 3, likely from a read error; the protein reported here is translated from the DNA. J is TRDJ1 and V is TRDV2; D perhaps matches TRDD3 (6 bases). This CDR3 comprises 19 residues. CDR1 and CDR2 from the germline V gene are GEAIGNYY and EKD. Here the CDR3 DNA reads TGTGCCTGGGACACCGTAAGCGGTACTGGGAAAGGGCTCACCGATAAACTCATCTTT. This translates into CAWDTVSGTGKGLTDKLIF.

In its sample, this clone was seen a few times. Other DNA sequences in this specimen translate into the identical CDR3. This chain uses TRDV2 with TRDJ1, with TRDD3 matching 9 bases. V trimming: 7 bases; J trimming: 0 bases; junction bases outside the gene matches: 41. From germline, CDR1 is GEAIGNYY and CDR2 EKD. The CDR3 is 26 amino acids. The CDR3 here is CACDPLDLPDTRGNWGTYPYTDKLIF. In DNA, the CDR3 is TGTGCCTGCGACCCCCTCGACCTTCCCGATACGAGGGGGAACTGGGGGACCTACCCGTACACCGATAAACTCATCTTT.

This clone is medium-sized by share. Just one base apart from a much larger clone, this may be a read error. J is TRDJ3 and V is TRDV2; 11 bases are a match to TRDD3. The CDR3 extends over 20 amino acids. From germline, CDR1 is GEAIGNYY and CDR2 EKD. CDR3 protein: CACDRVLGDTLSCDTRQMFF. In DNA form, the CDR3 reads TGTGCCTGTGACAGGGTTTTGGGGGATACGCTTTCCTGTGACACCCGACAGATGTTTTTC.

Concerning this clone: Being one base from a much bigger clone, this may be a read error. The sample carries other DNA sequences with the same CDR3. J is TRDJ1 and V is TRDV2; 10 nucleotides match TRDD3. The V gene's germline CDR1 is GEAIGNYY and CDR2 EKD. J lost 0 bases, V lost 7 bases, and 16 bases had no gene match. The CDR3 has 18 residues. The CDR3 protein is CACDPLGDYSLYTDKLIF. The CDR3 DNA is TGTGCCTGCGACCCACTGGGGGATTATTCCCTGTACACCGATAAACTCATCTTT.

This clone occurred a few times. This DNA's translation differs at residue 8 from TCRdb's protein, which comes from a much larger clone; a read error is likely, and the protein shown is translated from the DNA. The chain links TRDV2 to TRDJ1; D is uncertain. The germline gives CDR1 GEAIGNYY, CDR2 EKD. Trimming removed 3 bases at V and 11 bases at J, with 21 bases between. The CDR3 extends over 14 amino acids. Written as DNA, the CDR3 is TGTGCCTGTGACCCGATGATAACGGATGGTGGGCTCATCTTT. Translation gives CACDPMITDGGLIF.

Concerning this clone: This may be a read error, as it is one base from a much larger clone. The chain is built from TRDV2 and TRDJ1, with TRDD3 identical over 8 bases. In germline, CDR1 is GEAIGNYY, CDR2 EKD. Losses at the gene ends were 3 bases for V and 2 bases for J; bases not matched to a gene: 13. This CDR3 has 17 amino acids. CDR3 in amino acids: CACDAVQGGGSTDKLIF. CDR3 nucleotide sequence: TGTGCCTGTGACGCCGTACAGGGTGGGGGATCGACCGATAAACTCATCTTT.

Worth noting for this clone: The mismatch at residue 5 between this DNA's translation and the TCRdb protein of a much larger clone likely reflects a read error; the protein shown is translated from the DNA. CDR3 sequence reads: CACDLVGEYTDKLIF. The DNA for the CDR3 is TGTGCCTGTGACCTCGTGGGGGAATACACCGATAAACTCATCTTT. The rearrangement uses TRDV2 and TRDJ1; TRDD3 agrees at 7 bases. V shed 3 bases, J shed 0 bases, and the junction held 6 bases outside the gene matches. The CDR3 runs to 15 residues. CDR1 and CDR2 from the germline V gene are GEAIGNYY and EKD.

This clone was seen a handful of times. A far larger clone is one nucleotide away, so this likely arose from a read error. V gene TRDV1 combines with J gene TRDJ1, with 12 bases lining up with TRDD3. The CDR3 loop spans 21 amino acids. The ends lost 4 bases at V and 5 bases at J; junction bases unmatched: 23. Germline V gene data show CDR1 as TSWWSYY and CDR2 as QGS. CDR3 sequence reads: CALGGLRASNVLGDTRDKLIF. The CDR3 nucleotides are TGTGCTCTTGGGGGATTGAGGGCTTCCAATGTACTGGGGGATACAAGAGATAAACTCATCTTT.

This clone is labeled medium-sized. The gene calls are TRDV2 and TRDJ1, with 9 bases aligning to TRDD3. V was pared by 1 base and J by 1 base, with 6 bases of the junction left unmatched. CDR1 GEAIGNYY and CDR2 EKD come from the germline V gene. CDR3 length equals 16 residues. CDR3 coding DNA: TGTGCCTGTGACACGGTGGGGGATAGGGGCACCGATAAACTCATCTTT. The encoded protein is CACDTVGDRGTDKLIF.

To note about this clone: TCRdb's entry gives the protein of a much larger clone, which mismatches this DNA's translation at residue 3, likely from a read error; the protein reported here is translated from the DNA. This chain joins TRDV2 and TRDJ1; 10 bases match TRDD3. This CDR3 spans 18 amino acids. Germline V CDR1 and CDR2: GEAIGNYY, EKD. The CDR3: CARDTLLGDTEVKDKLIF. The CDR3 nucleotides are TGTGCCCGTGACACCTTATTGGGGGATACAGAAGTAAAGGATAAACTCATCTTT.

This clone has a handful of counts. This DNA's translation and the protein TCRdb lists, from a much larger clone, do not match at residue 12, likely due to a read error; the protein shown is translated from the DNA. The chain combines TRDV2 with TRDJ1, with D possibly matching TRDD3 (6 bases). The CDR3 has 15 residues. From germline, CDR1 is GEAIGNYY and CDR2 EKD. This CDR3 reads CACDPLGGSVDNLIF. Here the CDR3 DNA reads TGTGCCTGTGATCCACTTGGGGGGTCTGTCGATAATCTCATCTTT.

Within the sample, this clone is medium-sized. The rearrangement joins TRDV2 to TRDJ1; TRDD3 agrees at 10 bases. Germline CDR1 is GEAIGNYY and CDR2 is EKD. V was clipped by 1 base and J by 1 base; unmatched bases: 8. The CDR3 contains 17 residues. For the CDR3, the DNA is TGTGCCTGTGACACGATGGGGGATACAGGGGGCACCGATAAACTCATCTTT. This gives the protein CACDTMGDTGGTDKLIF.

This rearrangement joins TRDV2 to TRDJ3, with 8 bases lining up with TRDD3. The junction had 9 bases not matched to a gene; V was cut back by 3 bases and J by 0 bases. This CDR3 comprises 19 residues. Germline V lookup: CDR1 GEAIGNYY, CDR2 EKD. The CDR3 coding sequence is TGTGCCTGTGACCCCACTGGGGGCCTAAGCTCCTGGGACACCCGACAGATGTTTTTC. Protein sequence: CACDPTGGLSSWDTRQMFF.

Relative to its sample, this clone is medium-sized. A much larger clone sits a single nucleotide away, making a read error possible. The chain recombines TRDV2 with TRDJ1, with D uncertain. Germline V CDR1 and CDR2: GEAIGNYY, EKD. This CDR3 is 14 amino acids long. Trimming stripped 3 bases from V and 2 bases from J, with 12 bases between. CDR3 nucleotides: TGTGCCTGTGACGGTCTAGGGGCTACCGATAAACTCATCTTT. This gives the protein CACDGLGATDKLIF.

This clone was seen a few times. One base separates it from a far larger clone, so it is likely a read error. V gene TRDV2 combines with J gene TRDJ1, with 11 bases aligning to TRDD3. The CDR3 is 20 residues long. The germline V gene encodes CDR1 GEAIGNYY and CDR2 EKD. The junction had 20 bases not matched to a gene; V was cut back by 3 bases and J by 3 bases. The CDR3 is CACDLVLGDNNAPYADKLIF. CDR3 bases: TGTGCCTGTGACCTAGTACTGGGGGATAATAATGCCCCCTACGCCGATAAACTCATCTTT.

Turning to this clone: This likely stems from a read error, as it lies one base from a far larger clone. Different DNA sequences within this sample yield the same CDR3. The V gene is TRDV2, the J gene TRDJ2; 8 bases are shared with TRDD3. This CDR3 is built from 15 residues. Germline CDR1 and CDR2: GEAIGNYY and EKD. Written as DNA, the CDR3 is TGTGCCTGTGACTCCGTACTGGGGGGGTCAGCACAGCTCTTCTTT. Protein sequence: CACDSVLGGSAQLFF.

By share, this clone counts as medium-sized. The junction differs from germline at one of its ends, possibly a read error. J is TRDJ1 and V is TRDV2; the D gene is possibly TRDD3 (6 bases). The length of the CDR3 is 15 residues. Looked up from germline, CDR1 is GEAIGNYY and CDR2 is EKD. CDR3 DNA sequence: TGTGCCTGTGACACCGTCTGGGGACGGGGCGATAAACTCACCTTT. Encoded protein: CACDTVWGRGDKLTF.

In the case of this clone: The amino acid sequence in TCRdb belongs to a much larger clone and departs from this DNA's translation at residue 3, likely a sequencing read error; the sequence shown is translated from the DNA. V gene TRDV2 combines with J gene TRDJ1, with 7 bases identical to TRDD3. Germline loops: CDR1 GEAIGNYY, CDR2 EKD. The CDR3 is 15 amino acids. The CDR3: CARDPLGGYTDKLIF. CDR3 coding DNA: TGTGCCCGTGACCCTCTGGGGGGATACACCGATAAACTCATCTTT.

As to this clone: The TCRdb record carries a much larger clone's protein, which differs from this DNA's translation at residue 5; a read error is the likely cause, and the protein listed here is the DNA translation. The chain carries TRDV2 and TRDJ1; 12 positions agree with TRDD3. CDR1 is GEAIGNYY, CDR2 EKD, per germline. V was clipped by 3 bases and J by 0 bases; unmatched bases: 16. The CDR3 loop spans 20 amino acids. The CDR3 sequence is CACDPVLGDTRPTNTDKLIF. For the CDR3, the DNA is TGTGCCTGTGACCCCGTACTGGGGGATACCCGCCCAACTAACACCGATAAACTCATCTTT.

Concerning this clone itself: With a much larger clone just one base away, this may be a read error. The chain employs TRDV2 and TRDJ1; 9 bases line up with TRDD3. Germline V gives CDR1 GEAIGNYY, CDR2 EKD. The trim removed 3 bases at V and 9 bases at J, leaving 19 bases unmatched. There are 17 residues in the CDR3. In nucleotides, the CDR3 is TGTGCCTGTGACGGGGTACTGGGGGACCGAGCCCTTAGGGAACTCATCTTT. Protein sequence: CACDGVLGDRALRELIF.

Notes on this clone: TCRdb's entry gives the protein of a much larger clone, which mismatches this DNA's translation at residue 16, likely from a read error; the protein reported here is translated from the DNA. This chain links TRDV2 with TRDJ1; 12 bases are shared with TRDD3. This CDR3 is 20 amino acids long. Germline CDR1 reads GEAIGNYY; CDR2 reads EKD. CDR3 DNA sequence: TGTGCCTGTGACAAGGTTGCTGGGGGATACGCGGTGGGTACCACCAATAAACTCATCTTT. Its translation: CACDKVAGGYAVGTTNKLIF.

About this clone: A far larger clone differs by one base, so this is likely a read error. Other DNA sequences from this sample encode an identical CDR3 as well. The chain combines TRDV2 with TRDJ1, with D possibly being TRDD3 (6 bases). The CDR3 runs 16 residues. Germline-derived CDR1 and CDR2 are GEAIGNYY and EKD. With 3 bases removed from V and 8 bases from J, the gap between germline ends came to 24 bases. The CDR3 sequence is CACDPVGAASKDKLIF. CDR3 sequence (DNA): TGTGCCTGTGACCCGGTGGGGGCCGCTTCAAAAGACAAACTCATCTTT.

As for this clone: Different DNA sequences within this sample yield the same CDR3. The chain is built from TRDV2 and TRDJ1, with TRDD3 matching 12 bases. The CDR3 length is 19 residues. CDR1 is GEAIGNYY, CDR2 EKD, per germline. V was clipped by 5 bases and J by 3 bases; unmatched bases: 18. The CDR3 bases are TGTGCCTGTGCTGAAGTGCTGGGGGATACGGGCGCGTCGGCCGATAAACTCATCTTT. Its protein is CACAEVLGDTGASADKLIF.

In the case of this clone: A far larger clone is one nucleotide away, so this likely arose from a read error. This chain connects TRDV2 to TRDJ1; 8 bases agree with TRDD3. Germline lookup yields CDR1 GEAIGNYY and CDR2 EKD. V lost 0 bases and J lost 3; bases outside the gene matches: 20. The CDR3 spans 20 residues. CDR3 amino acids: CACDTVTDWGSPHTADKLIF. The CDR3 coding sequence is TGTGCCTGTGACACCGTGACGGACTGGGGGTCACCTCATACGGCCGATAAACTCATCTTT.

This clone came up a few times. This is likely an artifact of a read error, given a far larger clone one base away. The sample contains more than one DNA sequence encoding this CDR3. CDR3 sequence reads: CACDTLGWGTMTDKLIF. The DNA of the CDR3 is TGTGCCTGTGACACGCTCGGCTGGGGGACCATGACCGATAAGCTCATCTTT. V is TRDV2 and J is TRDJ1; 8 bases are a match to TRDD3. The CDR3 consists of 17 residues. Germline V gives CDR1 GEAIGNYY, CDR2 EKD.

As concerns this clone: With a far larger clone one base away, a read error is the likely cause. The sample contains more than one DNA sequence encoding this CDR3. V usage is TRDV2 and J usage is TRDJ1; the match to TRDD3 covers 7 bases. This CDR3 has 15 amino acids. Germline V gene data show CDR1 as GEAIGNYY and CDR2 as EKD. With V trimmed by 0 bases and J by 4 bases, 7 bases remained unmatched. The CDR3 nucleotides are TGTGCCTGTGACACCCTGGGGGCTCGGGGCGATAAACTCATCTTT. It is translated as CACDTLGARGDKLIF.

Remarks on this clone: The sample holds other DNA sequences that translate to the same CDR3. Here the CDR3 reads CACDTVLGDRHHTSSWDTRQMFF. CDR3 DNA sequence: TGTGCCTGTGACACCGTACTGGGGGATAGGCACCATACAAGCTCCTGGGACACCCGACAGATGTTTTTC. This rearrangement joins TRDV2 to TRDJ3; 11 bases fit TRDD3. In germline, CDR1 is GEAIGNYY, CDR2 EKD. CDR3 length equals 23 residues. V trimming: 0 bases; J trimming: 0 bases; junction bases outside the gene matches: 15.